The clone carrying this T cell receptor (beta chain) was picked up many times. Trimming at V came to 4 bases and at J to 2 bases, leaving 8 bases not matched to a gene. The CDR3 totals 15 residues. In germline, CDR1 is MNHEY, CDR2 SVGAGI. TCRdb independently ran MiXCR on the 5' RACE reads; one entry per CDR3 protein. Among about 57,000 distinct CDR3 sequences listed, more than 25% were seen once. The sorted Tregs were CD4+CD25+CD127-/low cells. What was sequenced was tumor-infiltrating Tregs sorted from the breast tumor. The V gene is TRBV6-5, the J gene TRBJ2-7; 7 bases line up with TRBD1. This clonotype originated in a female donor with breast cancer. CDR3 coding DNA: TGTGCCAGCAGTTTGGGTCAGGGGGTGGCCTACGAGCAGTACTTC. Protein sequence: CASSLGQGVAYEQYF.